This T cell receptor beta chain was retrieved from a study of blood T cell repertoires in COVID-19. Study-level information: Acute and convalescent COVID-19 samples came from the United States, Italy and Spain. Sources were T cells, B-cell-depleted T cells, or PBMCs; the material itself was cDNA or gDNA.

This CDR3 contains 14 residues. Germline V gene data show CDR1 as SGHDN and CDR2 as FVKESK. V was trimmed by 0 bases and J by 4 bases, leaving 9 bases between them. Using immunoSEQ multiplex PCR, the repertoire was profiled, and TCRdb retains in-frame clones only, with some absent. This sample has 300,000 to 450,000 clones, with over 75% found just once. The receptor comes from a woman aged 25 to 39 with COVID-19, enrolled during active disease. The V and J genes are TRBV14 and TRBJ1-2; the D gene is possibly TRBD1 (6 bases). The sample consisted of peripheral blood. This CDR3 reads CASSQDRGRYGYTF. CDR3 sequence (DNA): TGTGCCAGCAGCCAAGACAGGGGACGCTATGGCTACACCTTC.